This TCR beta chain is drawn from a study of T-cell memory formation after mild COVID-19. Libraries for TCRalpha and TCRbeta carried sample barcodes and unique molecular identifiers via 5'RACE. TCRdb reanalysed the 5' RACE reads using MiXCR and keeps one entry per CDR3 protein. Of approximately 350,000 distinct CDR3 sequences listed, 10% to 15% are singletons. Study-level results: In pre-infection memory, a portion of responding clones appeared, which suggested that cross-reactive memory joined.

This CDR3 spans 13 amino acids. In germline, CDR1 is MDHEN, CDR2 SYDVKM. The trim removed 6 bases at V and 6 bases at J, leaving 5 bases unmatched. There are a few counts of this clonotype. The antigen remains undetermined. This TCR came from a man younger than 30 who had mild COVID-19 (a few samples of this study predate the infection). Cell type and time point are not known. V usage is TRBV28 and J usage is TRBJ2-3, with 8 bases matching TRBD2. The sample consisted of PBMCs or a T cell subset sorted from them (not recorded which). The CDR3 coding sequence is TGTGCCAGCAGCGGGGGGGCCAGGGATACGCAGTATTTT. Translated, it gives CASSGGARDTQYF.